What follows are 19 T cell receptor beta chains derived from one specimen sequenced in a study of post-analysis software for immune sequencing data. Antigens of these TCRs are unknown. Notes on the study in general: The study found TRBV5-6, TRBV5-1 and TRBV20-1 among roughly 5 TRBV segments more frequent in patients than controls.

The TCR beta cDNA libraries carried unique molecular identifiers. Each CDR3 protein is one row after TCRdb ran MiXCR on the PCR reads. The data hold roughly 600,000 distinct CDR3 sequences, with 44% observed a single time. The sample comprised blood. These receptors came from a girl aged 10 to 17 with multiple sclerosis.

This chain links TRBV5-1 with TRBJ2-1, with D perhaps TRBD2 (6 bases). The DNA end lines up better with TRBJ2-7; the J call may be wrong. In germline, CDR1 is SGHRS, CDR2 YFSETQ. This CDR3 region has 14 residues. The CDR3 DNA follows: TGCGCCAGCAGCTCCACGACTAGAAACAATGAGCAGTACTTC. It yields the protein CASSSTTRNNEQYF.

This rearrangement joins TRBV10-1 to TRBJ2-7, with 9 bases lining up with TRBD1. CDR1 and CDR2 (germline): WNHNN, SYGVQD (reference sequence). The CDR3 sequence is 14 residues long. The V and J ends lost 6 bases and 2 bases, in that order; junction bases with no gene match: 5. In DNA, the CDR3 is TGCGCCAGCAGGGGGGGACAGGGTACCTACGAGCAGTACTTC. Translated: CASRGGQGTYEQYF.

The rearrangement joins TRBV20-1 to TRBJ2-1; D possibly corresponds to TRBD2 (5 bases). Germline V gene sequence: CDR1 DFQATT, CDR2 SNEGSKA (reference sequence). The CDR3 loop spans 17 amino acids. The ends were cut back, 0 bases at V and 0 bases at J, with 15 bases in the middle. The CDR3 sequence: CSARDPEGGSSYNEQFF. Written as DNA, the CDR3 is TGCAGTGCTAGAGACCCAGAGGGCGGAAGCTCCTACAATGAGCAGTTCTTC.

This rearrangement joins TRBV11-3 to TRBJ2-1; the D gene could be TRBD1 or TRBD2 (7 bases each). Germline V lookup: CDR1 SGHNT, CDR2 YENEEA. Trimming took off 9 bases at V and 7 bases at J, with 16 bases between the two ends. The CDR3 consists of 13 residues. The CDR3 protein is CASSRGGANEQFF. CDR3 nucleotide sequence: TGTGCCAGTTCCAGGGGGGGGGCTAATGAGCAGTTCTTC.

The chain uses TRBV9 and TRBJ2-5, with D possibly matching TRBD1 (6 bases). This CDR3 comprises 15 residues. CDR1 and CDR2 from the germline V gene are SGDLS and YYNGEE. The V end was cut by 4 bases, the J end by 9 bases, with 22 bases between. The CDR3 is CASSPRSGTQDSQYF. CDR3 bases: TGTGCCAGCAGCCCCCGTTCAGGGACACAAGATTCCCAGTACTTC. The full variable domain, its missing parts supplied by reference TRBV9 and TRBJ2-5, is DSGVTQTPKHLITATGQRVTLRCSPRSGDLSVYWYQQSLDQGLQFLIQYYNGEERAKGNILERFSAQQFPDLHSELNLSSLELGDSALYFCASSPRSGTQDSQYFGPGTRLLVL.

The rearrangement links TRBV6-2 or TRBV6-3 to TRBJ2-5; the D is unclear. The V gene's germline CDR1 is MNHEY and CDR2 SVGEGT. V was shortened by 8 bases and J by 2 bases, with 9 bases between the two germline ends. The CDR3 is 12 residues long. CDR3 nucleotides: TGTGCCAGCGCCATGCGACAAGAGACCCAGTACTTC. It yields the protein CASAMRQETQYF.

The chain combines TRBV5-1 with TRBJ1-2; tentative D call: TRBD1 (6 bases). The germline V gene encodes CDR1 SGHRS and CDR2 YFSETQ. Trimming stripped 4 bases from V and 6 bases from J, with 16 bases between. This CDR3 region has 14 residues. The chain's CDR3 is CASSPGPDSDGYTF. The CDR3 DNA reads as TGCGCCAGCAGCCCCGGACCGGACAGCGATGGCTACACCTTC.

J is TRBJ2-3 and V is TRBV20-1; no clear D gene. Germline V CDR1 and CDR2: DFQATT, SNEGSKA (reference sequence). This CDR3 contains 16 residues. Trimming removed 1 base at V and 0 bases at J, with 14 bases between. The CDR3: CSARGARSPSTDTQYF. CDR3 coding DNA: TGCAGTGCTAGAGGGGCTAGATCTCCTAGCACAGATACGCAGTATTTT.

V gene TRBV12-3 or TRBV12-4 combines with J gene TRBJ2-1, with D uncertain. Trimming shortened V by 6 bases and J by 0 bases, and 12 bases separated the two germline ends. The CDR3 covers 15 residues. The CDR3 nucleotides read TGTGCCAGCAGACTTCTAGGCCGCTCCTACAATGAGCAGTTCTTC. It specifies CASRLLGRSYNEQFF.

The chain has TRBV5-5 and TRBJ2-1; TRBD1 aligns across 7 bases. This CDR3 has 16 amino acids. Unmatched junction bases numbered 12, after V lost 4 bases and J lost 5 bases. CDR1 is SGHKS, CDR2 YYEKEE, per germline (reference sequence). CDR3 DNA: TGTGCCAGCAGCCACAAAACTCGCCAGGGGGACAATGAGCAGTTCTTC. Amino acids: CASSHKTRQGDNEQFF.

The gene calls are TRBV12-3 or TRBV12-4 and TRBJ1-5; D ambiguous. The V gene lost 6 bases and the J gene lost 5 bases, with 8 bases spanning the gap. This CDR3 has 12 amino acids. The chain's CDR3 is CASSPTDQPQHF. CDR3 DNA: TGTGCCAGCAGCCCCACGGATCAGCCCCAGCATTTT.

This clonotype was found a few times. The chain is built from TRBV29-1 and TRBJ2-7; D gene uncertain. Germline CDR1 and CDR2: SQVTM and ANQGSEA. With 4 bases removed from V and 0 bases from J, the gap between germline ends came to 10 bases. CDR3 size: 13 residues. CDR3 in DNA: TGCAGCGTTGGCGTACACCGCTCCTACGAGCAGTACTTC. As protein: CSVGVHRSYEQYF.

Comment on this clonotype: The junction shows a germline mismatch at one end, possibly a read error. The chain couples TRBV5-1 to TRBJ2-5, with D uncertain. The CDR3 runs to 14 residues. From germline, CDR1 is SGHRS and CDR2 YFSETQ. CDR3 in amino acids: CASSPTVPREAQYF. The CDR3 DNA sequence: TGCGCCAGCAGCCCGACGGTCCCAAGAGAGGCCCAGTACTTC.

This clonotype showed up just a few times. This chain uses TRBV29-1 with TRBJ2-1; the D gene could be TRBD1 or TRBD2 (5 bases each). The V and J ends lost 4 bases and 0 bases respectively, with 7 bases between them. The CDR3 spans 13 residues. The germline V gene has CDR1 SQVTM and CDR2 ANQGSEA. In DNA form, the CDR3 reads TGCAGCGTTGGGGGGATCTCCTACAATGAGCAGTTCTTC. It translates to CSVGGISYNEQFF.

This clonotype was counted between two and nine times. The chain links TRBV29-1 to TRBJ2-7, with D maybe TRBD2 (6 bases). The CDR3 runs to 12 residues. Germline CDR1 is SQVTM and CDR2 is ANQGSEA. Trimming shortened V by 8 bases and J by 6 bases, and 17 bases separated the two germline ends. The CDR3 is CSILAGLSEQYF. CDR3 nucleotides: TGCAGCATCCTGGCGGGACTCAGCGAGCAGTACTTC.

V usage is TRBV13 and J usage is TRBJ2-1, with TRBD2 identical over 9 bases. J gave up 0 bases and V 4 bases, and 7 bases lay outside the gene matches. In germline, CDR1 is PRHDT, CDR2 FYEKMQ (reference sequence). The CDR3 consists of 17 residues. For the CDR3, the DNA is TGTGCCAGCAGCTCCCGACTAGCGGAGATCTCCTACAATGAGCAGTTCTTC. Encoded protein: CASSSRLAEISYNEQFF.

This CDR3 is CASSIEVGLSYEQYF. The CDR3 DNA follows: TGTGCCAGTAGTATAGAGGTGGGCCTCTCCTACGAGCAGTACTTC. The V call is TRBV19, the J call TRBJ2-7; D is unresolved. CDR1 and CDR2 (germline): LNHDA, SQIVND (reference sequence). The V gene lost 0 bases and the J gene lost 0 bases, with 9 bases spanning the gap. The CDR3 contains 15 residues.

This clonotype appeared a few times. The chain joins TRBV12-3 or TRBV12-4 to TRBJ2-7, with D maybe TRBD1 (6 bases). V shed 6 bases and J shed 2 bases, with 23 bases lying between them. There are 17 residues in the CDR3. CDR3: CASSSTFTGKRTYEQYF. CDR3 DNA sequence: TGTGCCAGCAGCTCTACATTCACAGGGAAGAGGACCTACGAGCAGTACTTC.

CDR3 nucleotide sequence: TGTGCCAGCAGCGTAGCTGACGGTAACACTGAAGCTTTCTTT. Translated: CASSVADGNTEAFF. V is TRBV9 and J is TRBJ1-1; D unclear. The V end was cut by 0 bases, the J end by 2 bases, with 8 bases between. Germline assignment: CDR1 SGDLS and CDR2 YYNGEE. This CDR3 spans 14 amino acids.